A selection of T cell receptor beta chains follows, all from one sample in a study of T-cell memory formation after mild COVID-19. TCRdb called the 5' RACE reads again in MiXCR, with one record for every CDR3 protein. The sample records fewer than 550,000 distinct CDR3 sequences, around 20% being singletons. Input material: PBMCs or a T cell subset sorted from them (not recorded which). These receptors originate from an adult woman who had mild COVID-19 (a few samples of this study predate the infection). Cell type and time point are not known. Both conserved end residues are part of each CDR3. The D gene is left open where the match is weak. Where a row states a size, it is once, few, many or the class of an expanded clone; other rows omit it.

.	.	TRBV29-1	TRBJ1-1	TGCAGCGTTGGTGAGGGCCGGGCTGAAGCTTTCTTT	CSVGEGRAEAFF
TRBD1	many	TRBV4-2	TRBJ2-1	TGTGCCAGCAGCCAAGTAAATAAAGGGGGCGCAGATGAGCAGTTCTTC	CASSQVNKGGADEQFF
.	.	TRBV9	TRBJ1-2	TGTGCCAGCAGCGCCGAGGCCGTCGATTACTATGGCTACACCTTC	CASSAEAVDYYGYTF
TRBD1	.	TRBV7-2	TRBJ2-5	TGTGCCAGCAGCCCGGGACAGGGCAAAGAGACCCAGTACTTC	CASSPGQGKETQYF
.	.	TRBV25-1	TRBJ2-2	TGTGCCAGCAGTGAAGAAACCGACGTGGGGGAGCTGTTTTTT	CASSEETDVGELFF
TRBD2	few	TRBV7-3	TRBJ2-3	TGTGCCAGCAGCACTAGACTAGCGGGAGAATCAGATACGCAGTATTTT	CASSTRLAGESDTQYF
.	many	TRBV10-3	TRBJ2-5	TGTGCCATCAGAGGGAGTGGGGAGACCCAGTACTTC	CAIRGSGETQYF
.	many	TRBV5-6	TRBJ2-1	TGTGCCAGCAGCCGTTTGACGGGGTACAATGAGCAGTTCTTC	CASSRLTGYNEQFF
.	once	TRBV30	TRBJ1-1	TGTGCCTGGAGTGTCGGAGCGAACACTGAAGCTTTCTTT	CAWSVGANTEAFF
.	.	TRBV4-1	TRBJ1-4	TGCGCCAGCAGCTATTTACGGGCTGAAAAACTGTTTTTT	CASSYLRAEKLFF
.	few	TRBV12-3/TRBV12-4	TRBJ2-7	TGTGCCAGCAGTTTCGGTGGGCGACCGATGTACGAGCAGTACTTC	CASSFGGRPMYEQYF
.	.	TRBV15	TRBJ1-2	TGTGCCACCAGCAGTGCCGTAGGGACTGGGAACTATGGCTACACCTTC	CATSSAVGTGNYGYTF
.	.	TRBV4-3	TRBJ2-5	TGCGCCAGCAGCCAAGACGCGGGCCTCCAAGAGACCCAGTACTTC	CASSQDAGLQETQYF
TRBD2	few	TRBV18	TRBJ2-7	TGTGCCAGCTCACCGTCGCGGGGGGACGAGCAGTACTTC	CASSPSRGDEQYF
.	.	TRBV29-1	TRBJ1-2	TGCAGCGTTGATGTGGTTAACTATGGCTACACCTTC	CSVDVVNYGYTF
.	few	TRBV4-3	TRBJ1-5	TGCGCCAGCAGCCAAGATTTCTCGGACAGAAATCAGCCCCAGCATTTT	CASSQDFSDRNQPQHF
.	many	TRBV10-3	TRBJ2-2	TGTGCCATCAGTGATGTTGACACCGGGGAGCTGTTTTTT	CAISDVDTGELFF
.	.	TRBV7-6	TRBJ2-5	TGTGCCAGCAGCCCCGAGGTGGGGGGGACCCAGTACTTC	CASSPEVGGTQYF
.	.	TRBV12-3/TRBV12-4	TRBJ1-2	TGTGCCAGCAGTTTAATGGACAGTTCCTACACCTTC	CASSLMDSSYTF
.	.	TRBV6-1	TRBJ1-5	TGTGCCAGCAGTGGCCTAAAATGGCCCCAGCATTTT	CASSGLKWPQHF
.	few	TRBV7-3	TRBJ1-2	TGTGCCAGCAGCTTACCGGTGGCTAACTATGGCTACACCTTC	CASSLPVANYGYTF
TRBD1	few	TRBV12-3/TRBV12-4	TRBJ1-1	TGTGCCAGCAGTTTTGGGACAGGGGGATTGGTGAACACTGAAGCTTTCTTT	CASSFGTGGLVNTEAFF
TRBD1	.	TRBV7-8	TRBJ1-2	TGTGCCAGCAGCTGGGGACAGGGGGCGCCTGGGTATGGCTACACCTTC	CASSWGQGAPGYGYTF
.	few	TRBV11-2	TRBJ1-2	TGTGCCAGCAGCCCACCCCAGGGTGGAGGTGGCTACACCTTC	CASSPPQGGGGYTF
TRBD1	few	TRBV6-1	TRBJ2-5	TGTGCCAGCAGGACGGGACAGGTGGGGACCCAGTACTTC	CASRTGQVGTQYF
.	few	TRBV11-2	TRBJ2-1	TGTGCCAGCCACCAAGGCGGGATATACAATGAGCAGTTCTTC	CASHQGGIYNEQFF
.	.	TRBV20-1	TRBJ1-2	TGCAGTGCTAGAGTGGCGACATCGGTCGATGGCTACACCTTC	CSARVATSVDGYTF